Listed below are T cell receptor beta chains from one sample, sequenced in a study of cytomegalovirus exposure and HLA in healthy donors. The assay was immunoSEQ multiplex PCR, and TCRdb's table has in-frame clones only and misses some. There are roughly 150,000 clones in the sample; 80% to 85% occur only once, and roughly 10% lies in the top ten. The source material was PBMCs. These receptors all stem from a young man in good health and CMV-seropositive. The CDR3 runs from the conserved cysteine through the conserved F or W. A D gene is named only where the DNA matches it firmly. Not every row has a clone size; where given, it reads once, few, many or a size class.

d_call: TRBD1
j_call: TRBJ1-5
clone_size: NA
v_call: TRBV19
cdr3_nt: TGTGCCAGTAGTATCCGAACAGGGGACAATCAGCCCCAGCATTTT
cdr3_aa: CASSIRTGDNQPQHF

d_call: TRBD1
j_call: TRBJ1-2
clone_size: NA
v_call: TRBV2
cdr3_nt: TGTGCCAGCACCCCGAGGCAGGGGGATGGCTACACCTTC
cdr3_aa: CASTPRQGDGYTF

d_call: TRBD2
j_call: TRBJ2-3
clone_size: NA
v_call: TRBV9
cdr3_nt: TGTGCCAGCAGCGTAGGGGCTAGCGGGAGTCAAGATACGCAGTATTTT
cdr3_aa: CASSVGASGSQDTQYF

d_call: NA
j_call: TRBJ2-7
clone_size: NA
v_call: TRBV4-3
cdr3_nt: TGCGCCAGCAGCCAAGAGAGGTGGGCGGCAGGGTCCACCGAGCAGTACTTC
cdr3_aa: CASSQERWAAGSTEQYF

d_call: TRBD1
j_call: TRBJ1-3
clone_size: NA
v_call: TRBV18
cdr3_nt: TGTGCCAGCTCACCACCGGGACAGGGAAACACCATATATTTT
cdr3_aa: CASSPPGQGNTIYF

d_call: TRBD1
j_call: TRBJ2-5
clone_size: many
v_call: TRBV28
cdr3_nt: TGTGCCAGCAGCTCCGGGACAGGGGTTGAAGAGACCCAGTACTTC
cdr3_aa: CASSSGTGVEETQYF

d_call: TRBD2
j_call: TRBJ2-5
clone_size: NA
v_call: TRBV5-1
cdr3_nt: TGCGCCAGCAGCTTCCTAGCGGGTAACCAAGAGACCCAGTACTTC
cdr3_aa: CASSFLAGNQETQYF

d_call: TRBD2
j_call: TRBJ2-5
clone_size: NA
v_call: TRBV6-1
cdr3_nt: TGTGCCAGCAGTGGCGGTGGAGCGGGGGGGCAAGAGACCCAGTACTTC
cdr3_aa: CASSGGGAGGQETQYF

d_call: NA
j_call: TRBJ1-4
clone_size: NA
v_call: TRBV28
cdr3_nt: TGTGCCAGCAGTGTGAGACTCTCTGGGGAAAAACTGTTTTTT
cdr3_aa: CASSVRLSGEKLFF

d_call: TRBD1
j_call: TRBJ1-3
clone_size: NA
v_call: TRBV7-9
cdr3_nt: TGTGCCAGCAGCTTCGGGACAGCTGGAAACACCATATATTTT
cdr3_aa: CASSFGTAGNTIYF

d_call: TRBD2
j_call: TRBJ2-2
clone_size: few
v_call: TRBV29-1
cdr3_nt: TGCAGCGTCGGGGGGGGACCCTACACCGGGGAGCTGTTTTTT
cdr3_aa: CSVGGGPYTGELFF

d_call: NA
j_call: TRBJ1-6
clone_size: medium-sized
v_call: TRBV27
cdr3_nt: TGTGCCAGCAGTCCCAGGGGAACCTCCTATAATTCACCCCTCCACTTT
cdr3_aa: CASSPRGTSYNSPLHF

d_call: TRBD1
j_call: TRBJ1-5
clone_size: once
v_call: TRBV19
cdr3_nt: TGTGCCAGTAGTTGGACAGGGCCTAATCAGCCCCAGCATTTT
cdr3_aa: CASSWTGPNQPQHF

d_call: TRBD2
j_call: TRBJ2-3
clone_size: NA
v_call: TRBV9
cdr3_nt: TGTGCCAGCAGCCCAGGGGGACTAGCGGGAGTCACAGATACGCAGTATTTT
cdr3_aa: CASSPGGLAGVTDTQYF

d_call: TRBD1
j_call: TRBJ2-7
clone_size: NA
v_call: TRBV7-2
cdr3_nt: TGTGCCAGCAGCTCAAACGGACAGGGGGGGCTCTACGAGCAGTACTTC
cdr3_aa: CASSSNGQGGLYEQYF

d_call: NA
j_call: TRBJ1-1
clone_size: NA
v_call: TRBV6-1
cdr3_nt: TGTGCCAGCGAACAGGGTCTAGACACTGAAGCTTTCTTT
cdr3_aa: CASEQGLDTEAFF

d_call: TRBD1
j_call: TRBJ1-1
clone_size: NA
v_call: TRBV7-9
cdr3_nt: TGTGCCAGCAGCCCTGGACAGGGGGAAAACACTGAAGCTTTCTTT
cdr3_aa: CASSPGQGENTEAFF

d_call: TRBD1
j_call: TRBJ2-7
clone_size: NA
v_call: TRBV10-3
cdr3_nt: TGTGCCATCAGTCCCGGACAGGCCGACTACGAGCAGTACTTC
cdr3_aa: CAISPGQADYEQYF